This paragraph reports one T cell receptor (beta chain). The data derive from a study of blood T cell repertoires in COVID-19. Study at large: Acute and convalescent COVID-19 specimens originated in the United States, Italy and Spain. Sources were T cells, B-cell-depleted T cells, or PBMCs; the material itself was cDNA or gDNA.

J was trimmed by 2 bases and V by 1 base; bases with no gene match: 13. CDR1 and CDR2 from the germline V gene are LNHDA and SQIVND (reference sequence). The CDR3 runs to 19 residues. Study processing details: It was from reference gene primer amplification that nucleated cell counts were estimated. Profiling relied on immunoSEQ multiplex PCR, and the TCRdb table lists in-frame clones only, not all of them. That table furnishes V, J and clone size, whereas the DNA furnished D and trimming. The sample has about 250,000 clones, over 80% seen once. This chain joins TRBV19 and TRBJ2-3; 9 bases align to TRBD2. This TCR derives from a man in his forties with acute or convalescent COVID-19. Sequencing was done on a sample of peripheral blood. Here the CDR3 DNA reads TGTGCCAGTAGTATAGTCTTTATGACCGTAGCGGGAGACACAGATACGCAGTATTTT. This translates into CASSIVFMTVAGDTDTQYF. The full variable domain, completed using reference TRBV19 and TRBJ2-3, is DGGITQSPKYLFRKEGQNVTLSCEQNLNHDAMYWYRQDPGQGLRLIYYSQIVNDFQKGDIAEGYSVSREKKESFPLTVTSAQKNPTAFYLCASSIVFMTVAGDTDTQYFGPGTRLTVL.